This TCR beta chain was observed in a study of blood T cell repertoires in COVID-19. At the level of the study: From the United States, Italy and Spain came samples of acute and convalescent COVID-19.

J was trimmed by 5 bases and V by 6 bases; bases with no gene match: 7. The V gene's germline CDR1 is MNHEY and CDR2 SVGAGI. The CDR3 is made up of 14 amino acids. Generated by immunoSEQ multiplex PCR, the TCRdb table keeps only in-frame clones and is missing some. Of 81,000 or so clones listed, 85% were seen once; the top ten hold 12%. The sample consisted of peripheral blood. This receptor was identified in a woman in her sixties or seventies with active or convalescent COVID-19. The chain has TRBV6-5 and TRBJ1-3; 7 bases fit TRBD1. As DNA, the CDR3 is TGTGCCAGCAGCCCGGGACAGTGGCGAAACACCATATATTTT. Encoded protein: CASSPGQWRNTIYF.